The present T cell receptor (beta chain) was sequenced within a study of cytomegalovirus exposure and HLA in healthy donors (dated by TCRdb to about 2017). With regard to the full study: In an earlier analysis of roughly 500 of the donors, 250 to 350 Gb of sequence data and 100 million or so unique TCR beta sequences from 150 million to 200 million T cells were reported. Approximately 300 gigabases of sequencing data and around 90 million unique TCR sequences made up an early release that covered some 640 HLA-typed donors. The genetic ancestry cluster associated with self-reported Caucasian donors included 70% to 85% of the roughly 400 genotyped donors. The study was designed to test whether signatures of past pathogen exposure could be identified by cataloging public T cell receptors. Using immunosequencing, the study profiled T cell repertoires from 500 to 800 subjects and related those repertoires to cytomegalovirus serostatus. A separate validation cohort of roughly 130 different subjects was used in addition to the 666-subject first cohort. To predict cytomegalovirus infection status, the study combined high-throughput TCR immunosequencing, statistical association of individual TCRs with disease status, and machine learning. A later analysis re-analyzed previously published TCR beta repertoires from 600 to 850 donors and added high-resolution HLA genotyping to study TCR occurrence patterns. Rather than using new phenotypic data, the later analysis identified candidate immune exposures from TCR beta sequences and from how often those sequences occurred across donors. An earlier analysis of 587 of the donors used high-throughput TCR beta sequencing to judge whether each TCR beta V gene segment behaved as functional or pseudogenic. Donor age, sex, ethnicity and CMV serostatus were collected together with the repertoire data. A later genetic analysis took genome-wide SNP genotypes for about 60% of the roughly 670 donors and used that subset as a discovery cohort. All discovery cohort repertoires had been generated using a single sequencing platform. HLA typing included class I and class II loci at four-digit resolution. Typing coverage differed by locus: A, B, C, DRB1 and DQB1 were typed in about 620-630 donors, DQA1 in 522, DPA1 in around 600, and DPB1 in 472. Because of strong linkage in the cohort, roughly five DR-DQ haplotypes were treated as single units for association and clustering. On average, about 240,000 unique TCR beta nucleotide sequences were sequenced per donor among 398 genotyped donors of the cohort, with about 17% of those sequences being non-productive.

Concerning this clone: Its target antigen remains unknown. One base away there is no much larger clone; base qualities are not given.

The investigation overall reported the following: A cluster of highly shared sequence variants was judged likely to represent a technical artifact of the sequencing pipeline. HLA typing was unavailable for some donors at each locus, so association tests used only the typed subset. The authors suggested that the approach could potentially be extended to other disease states and immunological phenotypes. CMV serostatus was the only immune exposure information available for the cohort. According to a later analysis, most CMV-associated TCR beta chains appeared to be HLA-restricted, and the HLA associations seemed to be driven largely by CMV exposure. A further reported finding was that TCR beta sequences accurately predicted the HLA-A and HLA-B alleles for most subjects in the first cohort. A total of 164 TCR beta chains were listed by the study as associated with cytomegalovirus. A later genetic analysis associated a missense DCLRE1C variant with V-gene and J-gene trimming of TCR beta chains, and an independent cohort replicated the association. In a later analysis, HLA-associated TCR beta chains showed more clonal expansion and lower generation probabilities than non-associated chains that were equally common. In a later analysis, several top co-occurrence clusters were reported to appear linked to parvovirus B19, influenza, CMV and Epstein-Barr virus. Most TCR sequences were seen in very few donors, while some public TCRs were found in many individuals. In vitro tests confirmed that a few of the cytomegalovirus-associated TCR beta chains recognize cytomegalovirus antigens. Broadly in line with IMGT annotations, most TCR beta V segments showed up in productive rearrangements about 87% or about 30% of the time in an earlier analysis of 450 to 600 of the donors. When HLA alleles, especially DR and DQ, strongly co-occurred, attributing TCR associations to individual alleles was difficult. Compared with the approximately 720-donor mean, donors in an Asian-associated ancestry cluster had fewer N-insertions in productive TCRs, according to a later genetic analysis. According to a later analysis, TCR association rates differed among HLA loci, with DRB1 alleles showing the most associated TCRs and HLA-C alleles showing the fewest. Correlated functional status among segregating V segments might be attributable to linkage disequilibrium, but an unknown experimental factor could not be ruled out. This cohort had only TCR beta chains sequenced, and the lack of alpha or paired-chain data limited which features could be detected. Presence/absence analyses assumed roughly uniform sequencing depth across donors, an assumption that may not hold. Because counts were too low, seventeen rarely observed V segments, including chromosome 9 orphons, were excluded from the earlier analysis of fewer than 650 of the donors. Some IMGT-functional V segments, including TRBV6-2 and TRBV6-3, could not be distinguished by the 87-base-pair reads and were therefore excluded. In a later analysis, 16,951 TCR beta sequences were associated with specific HLA alleles at a false discovery rate of 0.05. The classifier was reported to diagnose cytomegalovirus status with high specificity and sensitivity in both the original and validation cohorts.

The library relied on the immunoSEQ multiplex PCR assay. The multiplex PCR relied on a mix of 60 forward primers for TCR Vbeta segments and 13 reverse primers for TCR Jbeta segments. The CDR3 region of rearranged TCR beta genes was amplified from genomic DNA by a multiplex PCR assay. The Illumina HiSeq System was used to sequence the amplified TCR beta libraries as 87-base-pair reads. As for the authors' bioinformatics: A later analysis counted tens of millions of unique TCR beta chains across the approximately 700 repertoires, and around 9.9 million of these chains were shared by at least two donors. Raw reads were error-corrected and collapsed into unique sequences with a nearest-neighbor algorithm that merged closely related sequences to remove PCR and sequencing errors. V, D and J gene segments were assigned by aligning CDR3 sequences to IMGT reference sequences. Each retained sequence needed at least a six-nucleotide match to both a V gene segment and a J gene segment. Rearrangements were called productive when the CDR3 lacked stop codons and stayed in frame with V and J; all others were non-productive. Following IMGT convention, CDR3 was defined as the stretch from the second conserved V-encoded cysteine up to the conserved J-encoded phenylalanine. The earlier analysis of roughly 590 of the donors excluded sequences that lacked an unambiguous match to a single V gene segment. An earlier analysis of 550 to 650 of the donors classified V segments as functional when productive rearrangements were above 56.7% and as segregating when the standard deviation between donors was above 5%. A statistical classification framework was built to diagnose cytomegalovirus status from the catalog of TCR beta chain sequences. V and J gene assignment, in a later analysis, came from comparing TCR nucleotide sequences with IMGT/GENE-DB human TR gene sequences. A later analysis assigned CDR3 sequences and most-parsimonious VDJ recombination scenarios with the TCRdist pipeline. In a later analysis, every TCR beta chain was defined by the combination of its CDR3 amino acid sequence and its V-gene family, and reads without a unique V-gene family were dropped. In a later analysis, some 600 highly shared, low-generation-probability nucleotide sequences were removed to address suspected cross-contamination and a sequencing artifact. In a later analysis, a clonal expansion index was calculated for each public chain from normalized within-repertoire ranks of inferred template counts. Generation probabilities in a later analysis came from a VDJ recombination model fitted to out-of-frame rearrangements, and those results were checked against IGoR. A later analysis scored TCR-TCR, TCR-HLA and TCR-CMV co-occurrence with hypergeometric tests, applying a repertoire-size bias correction to TCR pairs. False discovery rates were estimated in a later analysis by permuting HLA or CMV assignments 20 times. In a later analysis, co-occurring TCRs were grouped using DBSCAN, with TCRdist sequence similarity added in when clustering inside HLA-allele-positive subsets. Repertoires with fewer than 30,000 or more than 120,000 public chains were left out of co-occurrence clustering, as were about five repertoires with anomalous nucleotide sharing. The table comes from immuneACCESS by way of TCRdb, which keeps in-frame sequences with V and J called. Part of the clones is missing from these tables; in studies checked, under half for an unresolved V gene and the rest for unknown reasons. V and J calls and clone size follow that table, whereas D and trimming were derived from the DNA. For this sample the table gives 140,000 to 150,000 clones, of which approximately 82% were detected only once. Clones ranked in the top ten supply around 10% of the sample.

In total, around 600 healthy bone marrow donors made up the cohort. At the time of sampling, all cohort members were nominally healthy, though unrecorded immune exposures were likely present. The donor was CMV seropositive and was included in the group of 270 or so seropositive cohort members. Every donor gave a peripheral blood sample, and the peripheral blood mononuclear cells from that sample were used for TCR beta sequencing. Genomic DNA was extracted from the blood cell samples with the Qiagen DNeasy Blood Extraction Kit. CDR1 and CDR2, looked up from the germline V gene, are MGHRA and YSYEKL. The junction shows trimming of 1 base on V and 4 bases on J, plus 27 bases between the germline ends. The CDR3 starts with the cysteine, ends with the phenylalanine, and has 20 residues. This entry keeps only the CDR3 DNA: 60 bases, framed from base 1.

The receptor was isolated from a woman in her fifties or sixties in good health and CMV-seropositive. The source material was PBMCs. The rearranged chain carries TRBV4-1 and TRBJ2-3, and TRBD2 may be the D gene, going by 5 matching bases. The CDR3 region reads CASSQVGLGGLASRADTQYF. The nucleotide sequence reads as follows: TGCGCCAGCAGCCAAGTTGGATTGGGTGGCCTAGCCAGTCGAGCAGATACGCAGTATTTT.